This T cell receptor (beta chain) was retrieved from a study of control samples from healthy donors and cancer patients. The method was immunoSEQ multiplex PCR; TCRdb's version includes in-frame clones alone and lacks a portion of them. The sample lists about 160,000 clones, 96% occurring once. Germline V gives CDR1 SGHAT, CDR2 FQNNGV. Trimming took 1 base from V and 4 from J, leaving 17 bases between them. CDR3 length equals 16 residues. The receptor comes from a young woman in good health. The chain recombines TRBV11-2 with TRBJ2-7; D may be TRBD2 (7 bases). The sequenced sample consisted of blood. The CDR3 coding sequence is TGTGCCAGCAGCTTAGGGGCAACAGGGAGGGCGTACGAGCAGTACTTC. Protein sequence: CASSLGATGRAYEQYF.